Shown below are 14 T cell receptor beta chains from a single sample sequenced in a study of T cell repertoires in cytomegalovirus infection (dated by TCRdb to the late 2010s). The instrument was an Illumina HiSeq 1500. The public sequencing data were trimmed at Q25 with fastp and processed into clonotypes with MiXCR by TCRdb, which kept only in-frame beta chains. All rows with the same CDR3 protein become a single entry with the most common DNA and genes. The sample table records 350,000 to 550,000 distinct CDR3 sequences; roughly 31% of these occur just once. Roughly an eighth of the sample lies in the top ten. The specimen was PBMCs. Source of these receptors: a human donor in good health (CMV status not recorded). Some clones in this sample may be carry-over from other donors' samples.

This clonotype turned up a few times. This chain uses TRBV7-9 with TRBJ1-1; no clear D gene. The CDR3 consists of 14 residues. Germline CDR1 reads SEHNR; CDR2 reads FQNEAQ (reference sequence). V lost 0 bases to trimming and J lost 0 bases, with 5 bases between them. The CDR3 sequence: CASSLAQMNTEAFF. CDR3 nucleotide sequence: TGTGCCAGCAGCTTAGCGCAAATGAACACTGAAGCTTTCTTT.

The V gene is TRBV4-1, the J gene TRBJ2-2; TRBD2 is a possible D gene (6 bases). This CDR3 is 17 amino acids long. V lost 3 bases, J lost 2 bases, and 16 bases lay in between. Looked up from germline, CDR1 is MGHRA and CDR2 is YSYEKL. The chain's CDR3 is CASSHAIWGDNTGELFF. CDR3 in DNA: TGCGCCAGCAGCCATGCGATTTGGGGGGATAACACCGGGGAGCTGTTTTTT.

The V gene is TRBV7-2, the J gene TRBJ1-6; D unclear. Germline loops: CDR1 SGHTA, CDR2 FQGNSA. This CDR3 spans 14 amino acids. The V gene lost 4 bases and the J gene lost 4 bases, with 8 bases spanning the gap. The CDR3 region has the DNA TGTGCCAGCAGCTCCCTTGGGTATAATTCACCCCTCCACTTT. Protein: CASSSLGYNSPLHF.

About this clonotype: A much bigger clone sits one base away, suggesting this may be a read error. V is TRBV12-3 or TRBV12-4 and J is TRBJ1-2, with TRBD1 identical over 8 bases. The CDR3 extends over 15 amino acids. The DNA of the CDR3 is TGTGCCAGCAGCAAAGAGGGACAGGTAAACTGTGGCTACACCTTC. Residues: CASSKEGQVNCGYTF.

This clonotype was picked up a small number of times. The chain carries TRBV19 and TRBJ1-2, with D perhaps TRBD1 (5 bases). V lost 4 bases to trimming and J lost 0 bases, with 12 bases between them. The CDR3 has 15 residues. The germline CDR1 and CDR2 sequences are LNHDA and SQIVND (reference sequence). The CDR3 loop reads CASSNGDSANYGYTF. The CDR3 nucleotides are TGTGCCAGTAGTAATGGTGACAGCGCTAACTATGGCTACACCTTC.

This clonotype has only a few counts. The genes are TRBV12-3 or TRBV12-4 and TRBJ2-5; 8 nucleotides match TRBD2. V gave up 3 bases and J gave up 4 bases; unmatched junction bases: 10. CDR3 length equals 16 residues. This chain's CDR3 is CASSFLSGVALETQYF. The CDR3 DNA is TGTGCCAGCAGTTTCCTTAGCGGGGTGGCCCTAGAGACCCAGTACTTC.

V gene TRBV20-1 combines with J gene TRBJ1-1; D gene unclear. Germline V gene sequence: CDR1 DFQATT, CDR2 SNEGSKA (reference sequence). V was pared by 5 bases and J by 5 bases, with 18 bases between. The length of the CDR3 is 14 residues. The CDR3 loop reads CSAQGDRLGTEAFF. CDR3 DNA sequence: TGCAGTGCTCAAGGTGATAGGCTGGGGACTGAAGCTTTCTTT.

This clonotype turned up a few times. The chain carries TRBV6-6 and TRBJ2-5; D remains unclear. Germline V gene data show CDR1 as MNHNY and CDR2 as SVGAGI (reference sequence). V gave up 1 base and J gave up 3 bases, with 15 bases separating them. This CDR3 is built from 16 residues. DNA for the CDR3: TGTGCCAGCAGTTACTGGGCCTCTGGGATGGAAGAGACCCAGTACTTC. Its translation is CASSYWASGMEETQYF.

J is TRBJ1-6 and V is TRBV6-2 or TRBV6-3, with D possibly matching TRBD1 (5 bases). The CDR3 has 11 residues. CDR1 is MNHEY, CDR2 SVGEGT, per germline. Trimming cost V 5 bases and J 13 bases, with 9 bases left between them. The CDR3 sequence: CASSEGMPLHF. In DNA, the CDR3 is TGTGCCAGCAGTGAGGGGATGCCCCTCCACTTT.

This clonotype came up a few times. This chain links TRBV6-2 or TRBV6-3 with TRBJ1-6; D ambiguous. Per germline, CDR1 MNHEY and CDR2 SVGEGT. Trimming removed 5 bases at V and 17 bases at J, with 19 bases between. The CDR3 sequence is 13 residues long. The CDR3 region has the DNA TGTGCCAGCAGTCTCCCTCAGTCCGCCGGAGTCCACTTT. It yields the protein CASSLPQSAGVHF.

This clonotype appeared a few times. The chain couples TRBV9 to TRBJ2-3, with 10 bases fitting TRBD2. Germline V gene data show CDR1 as SGDLS and CDR2 as YYNGEE. This CDR3 has 15 residues. V trimming: 5 bases; J trimming: 6 bases; junction bases outside the gene matches: 9. The chain's CDR3 is CASRPPGLAYDTQYF. The CDR3 DNA is TGTGCCAGCAGACCACCGGGACTAGCGTACGATACGCAGTATTTT.

This clonotype showed up just a few times. CDR3 sequence: CSVQGAGQPQHF. The CDR3 DNA reads TGCAGCGTACAGGGGGCAGGGCAGCCCCAGCATTTT. This chain links TRBV29-1 with TRBJ1-5; 9 positions match TRBD1. CDR1 is SQVTM and CDR2 is ANQGSEA in the germline V gene. V was pared by 6 bases and J by 7 bases, with 4 bases of the junction left unmatched. The CDR3 loop spans 12 amino acids.

The chain has TRBV4-2 and TRBJ2-3; 9 bases line up with TRBD1. Germline lookup yields CDR1 LGHNA and CDR2 YNFKEQ. The length of the CDR3 is 15 residues. J lost 4 bases, V lost 0 bases, and 2 bases had no gene match. Here the CDR3 DNA reads TGTGCCAGCAGCCAAGAAGGGACAGGGTCAGATACGCAGTATTTT. Translating it yields CASSQEGTGSDTQYF.

This clonotype was counted a few times. This chain uses TRBV12-5 with TRBJ1-2; 12 bases are shared with TRBD1. V gave up 5 bases and J gave up 7 bases; unmatched junction bases: 5. This CDR3 has 14 residues. Germline V gene data show CDR1 as LGHNT and CDR2 as FRNRAP. The CDR3 is CASGPGQGASGYTF. DNA of the CDR3: TGTGCTAGTGGTCCGGGACAGGGGGCAAGTGGCTACACCTTC. Complete variable domain (other parts from reference TRBV12-5 and TRBJ1-2): DARVTQTPRHKVTEMGQEVTMRCQPILGHNTVFWYRQTMMQGLELLAYFRNRAPLDDSGMPKDRFSAEMPDATLATLKIQPSEPRDSAVYFCASGPGQGASGYTFGSGTRLTVV.